Below are 22 T cell receptor beta chains sequenced from a single sample in a study of CD8 T cells in ankylosing spondylitis. Using its own MiXCR run on the 5' RACE reads, TCRdb lists one record per CDR3 protein. Among 100,000 to 150,000 distinct CDR3 sequences listed, about 10% were seen once. The sample consisted of blood, either unsorted or a sorted T cell fraction (not recorded which). These receptor sequences come from a female donor with ankylosing spondylitis or in good health (not recorded which).

As regards this clonotype: At one end the junction does not follow the germline gene, possibly because of a read error. V is TRBV5-4 and J is TRBJ1-1; the D gene is possibly TRBD1 (6 bases). The CDR3 has 15 amino acids. Germline CDR1 reads SGHNT; CDR2 reads YYREEE (reference sequence). Written as DNA, the CDR3 is TGTGCCAGCAGCTTGGTGCCAGGGAGGGACACTGTAGCTTTCTTT. Protein sequence: CASSLVPGRDTVAFF.

V is TRBV27 and J is TRBJ2-7, with 10 bases lining up with TRBD1. From germline, CDR1 is MNHEY and CDR2 SMNVEV (reference sequence). CDR3 length: 13 residues. V lost 3 bases to trimming and J lost 11 bases; unmatched junction nucleotides: 7. The CDR3 spells CASSFGPTGGEYF. The DNA for the CDR3 is TGTGCCAGCAGTTTTGGGCCGACAGGGGGCGAGTACTTC.

The table lists this clonotype with many counts. The rearrangement uses TRBV20-1 and TRBJ1-2; a possible D gene is TRBD1 (6 bases). Deletions cut 3 bases from V and 3 bases from J, with 20 bases between. The CDR3 spans 16 residues. The V gene's germline CDR1 is DFQATT and CDR2 SNEGSKA (reference sequence). In DNA form, the CDR3 reads TGCAGTGCTAGCGGAGTACGGCAGGGGAGGGACTATGGCTACACCTTC. Its protein is CSASGVRQGRDYGYTF.

This clonotype has a count of ten or more. The chain links TRBV6-5 to TRBJ2-7, with D perhaps matching TRBD1 or TRBD2 (6 bases each). V was pared by 2 bases and J by 2 bases, with 10 bases between. The V gene's germline CDR1 is MNHEY and CDR2 SVGAGI. This CDR3 region has 14 residues. CDR3 bases: TGTGCCAGCAGTTACCCGGGGGCTACCTACGAGCAGTACTTC. Its translation: CASSYPGATYEQYF.

Of note for this clonotype: Compared with germline, one end of the junction differs, possibly owing to a read error. The genes are TRBV9 and TRBJ2-1; TRBD2 matches at 12 bases. The CDR3 has 15 amino acids. The V gene's germline CDR1 is SGDLS and CDR2 YYNGEE. The CDR3 protein is CATSVGGLAGNEQFF. In DNA, the CDR3 is TGTGCCACCAGCGTAGGGGGACTAGCGGGCAATGAGCAGTTCTTC. The complete variable domain, with remaining parts taken from reference TRBV9 and TRBJ2-1, reads DSGVTQTPKHLITATGQRVTLRCSPRSGDLSVYWYQQSLDQGLQFLIQYYNGEERAKGNILERFSAQQFPDLHSELNLSSLELGDSALYFCATSVGGLAGNEQFFGPGTRLTVL.

As regards this clonotype: A much larger clone is a single base away; this may be a read error. The chain combines TRBV11-2 with TRBJ2-3; 14 bases match TRBD2. Germline V CDR1 and CDR2: SGHAT, FQNNGV. This CDR3 spans 18 amino acids. CDR3 nucleotide sequence: TGTGCCGGCAGCTACGGGACTAGCGGGGGTCGGGGCACAGATACGCAGTATTTT. Its translation is CAGSYGTSGGRGTDTQYF.

This clonotype was seen a few times. The CDR3 loop is CASSLVLVGSDTDTQYF. The CDR3 nucleotides read TGTGCCAGCAGCTTAGTACTTGTGGGTTCAGACACAGATACGCAGTATTTT. V gene TRBV11-3 combines with J gene TRBJ2-3; D is unclear. Germline V gene sequence: CDR1 SGHNT, CDR2 YENEEA. The CDR3 covers 17 residues. Trimming took off 1 base at V and 2 bases at J, with 16 bases between the two ends.

In its sample, this clonotype was seen many times. This chain joins TRBV27 and TRBJ2-7, with 8 bases matching TRBD2. J gave up 11 bases and V 6 bases, and 15 bases lay outside the gene matches. This CDR3 region has 14 residues. CDR1 and CDR2 (germline): MNHEY, SMNVEV (reference sequence). The CDR3 region has the DNA TGTGCCAGCAGAATAATCTCGGGGGGGCCTGCGGAGTACTTC. Its translation is CASRIISGGPAEYF.

Many counts were recorded for this clonotype. The V call is TRBV5-5, the J call TRBJ1-5; D ambiguous. V lost 3 bases and J 0 bases, leaving 7 bases between the germline ends. Germline V lookup: CDR1 SGHKS, CDR2 YYEKEE (reference sequence). The CDR3 sequence is 14 residues long. This chain's CDR3 is CASSWGYSNQPQHF. For the CDR3, the DNA is TGTGCCAGCAGCTGGGGATATAGCAATCAGCCCCAGCATTTT.

The V gene is TRBV5-1, the J gene TRBJ1-2; D possibly corresponds to TRBD1 (5 bases). The V gene's germline CDR1 is SGHRS and CDR2 YFSETQ. Trimming cost V 0 bases and J 8 bases, with 17 bases left between them. The CDR3 runs 15 residues. The CDR3 DNA reads as TGCGCCAGCAGCTTGGTTATGGCGACAGCGGGGGGCTACACCTTC. This gives the protein CASSLVMATAGGYTF.

The chain combines TRBV6-1 with TRBJ1-5; no clear D gene. Per the germline V gene, CDR1 is MNHNS and CDR2 is SASEGT. The CDR3 loop spans 11 amino acids. V was cut by 0 bases and J by 9 bases, with 3 bases left in between. This CDR3 reads CASSEARPQHF. The CDR3 nucleotides read TGTGCCAGCAGTGAAGCGAGGCCCCAGCATTTT.

This clonotype was counted ten times or more. The rearrangement uses TRBV5-1 and TRBJ2-3; 10 nucleotides align to TRBD2. Unmatched junction bases numbered 3, after V lost 4 bases and J lost 4 bases. The CDR3 runs 14 residues. Looked up from germline, CDR1 is SGHRS and CDR2 is YFSETQ. CDR3 residues: CASSPGTSADTQYF. The DNA of the CDR3 is TGCGCCAGCAGCCCGGGGACTAGCGCAGATACGCAGTATTTT.

Ten or more counts support this clonotype. The chain recombines TRBV7-9 with TRBJ1-3, with 9 positions matching TRBD1. V was pared by 5 bases and J by 5 bases, with 7 bases of the junction left unmatched. CDR1 is SEHNR and CDR2 is FQNEAQ in the germline V gene (reference sequence). The CDR3 spans 15 residues. This CDR3 is CASSIGQGLRNTIYF. Written as DNA, the CDR3 is TGTGCCAGCAGCATCGGACAGGGGCTAAGAAACACCATATATTTT.

The sample holds many counts of this clonotype. V usage is TRBV7-2 and J usage is TRBJ1-2, with 10 nucleotides matching TRBD1. The junction had 8 bases not matched to a gene; V was cut back by 5 bases and J by 5 bases. The CDR3 contains 15 residues. CDR1 SGHTA and CDR2 FQGNSA come from the germline V gene. The CDR3 is CASSQGGTGAYGYTF. The CDR3 DNA reads as TGTGCCAGCAGCCAGGGCGGGACAGGGGCTTATGGCTACACCTTC.

This clonotype was seen at least ten times. The J gene is TRBJ1-5, the V gene TRBV7-8; TRBD1 agrees at 10 bases. Germline V gene sequence: CDR1 SGHVS, CDR2 FQNEAQ. The CDR3 extends over 16 amino acids. The ends lost 5 bases at V and 6 bases at J; junction bases unmatched: 10. The CDR3: CASSPGGQGRTQPQHF. The CDR3 nucleotides are TGTGCCAGCAGCCCCGGGGGACAGGGGAGGACTCAGCCCCAGCATTTT.

This clonotype was seen repeatedly, ten times or more. The rearrangement joins TRBV28 to TRBJ1-4, with a tentative D call TRBD1 (5 bases). The ends were cut back, 8 bases at V and 8 bases at J, with 15 bases in the middle. This CDR3 contains 13 residues. The V gene's germline CDR1 is MDHEN and CDR2 SYDVKM. The CDR3 here is CASGGGAREKLFF. Written as DNA, the CDR3 is TGTGCCAGCGGGGGAGGGGCTCGAGAAAAACTGTTTTTT.

In its sample, this clonotype was seen many times. The V and J genes are TRBV2 and TRBJ2-3; a possible D gene is TRBD1 (6 bases). V was pared by 1 base and J by 4 bases, with 12 bases between. The CDR3 runs 15 residues. Germline V lookup: CDR1 SNHLY, CDR2 FYNNEI. CDR3 sequence (DNA): TGTGCCAGCAGTGAAGACAGGGCGGTCGCAGATACGCAGTATTTT. Translating it yields CASSEDRAVADTQYF.

There are many counts of this clonotype. The chain recombines TRBV19 with TRBJ1-5, with 7 nucleotides matching TRBD1. The CDR3 totals 15 residues. With 4 bases clipped from V and 7 bases from J, the junction kept 10 bases outside the gene matches. Germline CDR1 reads LNHDA; CDR2 reads SQIVND (reference sequence). The chain's CDR3 is CASSNHRDSGQPQHF. Written as DNA, the CDR3 is TGTGCCAGTAGTAACCACCGGGACAGTGGGCAGCCCCAGCATTTT.

The gene calls are TRBV18 and TRBJ1-4; D unresolved. Deletions cut 3 bases from V and 7 bases from J, with 12 bases between. This CDR3 comprises 14 residues. CDR1 and CDR2 (germline): KGHSH, LQKENI. CDR3 sequence (DNA): TGTGCCAGCTCACCCCACCCGAATGGTGAAAAACTGTTTTTT. Translation gives CASSPHPNGEKLFF.

This clonotype has at least ten counts. This chain joins TRBV5-5 and TRBJ2-1; 10 nucleotides agree with TRBD2. Germline V gives CDR1 SGHKS, CDR2 YYEKEE (reference sequence). The CDR3 is made up of 16 amino acids. V was clipped by 1 base and J by 10 bases; unmatched bases: 11. DNA of the CDR3: TGTGCCAGCAGCTTGTTGGAACTAGCGGGAACCCCGGAGCAGTTCTTC. It specifies CASSLLELAGTPEQFF.

The rearrangement joins TRBV29-1 to TRBJ2-1, with 10 nucleotides matching TRBD1. The CDR3 consists of 15 residues. With V trimmed by 7 bases and J by 2 bases, 8 bases remained unmatched. Germline V gives CDR1 SQVTM, CDR2 ANQGSEA. As DNA, the CDR3 is TGCAGCGCTAACCGGGACAGGGGCGCCTACAATGAGCAGTTCTTC. Amino acid sequence: CSANRDRGAYNEQFF.

This clonotype was found a few times. For the CDR3, the DNA is TGTGCCAGCAGCTTAGAAAGCGGGAGCTCCTACAATGAGCAGTTCTTC. Its translation: CASSLESGSSYNEQFF. The chain links TRBV11-2 to TRBJ2-1; TRBD2 aligns across 8 bases. The CDR3 consists of 16 residues. The V and J ends lost 0 bases and 0 bases, in that order; junction bases with no gene match: 1. Germline V lookup: CDR1 SGHAT, CDR2 FQNNGV.